This TCR beta chain was retrieved from a study of memory CD4+ T cells and cytomegalovirus serostatus. The overall study: Healthy Belgian adult donors included roughly nine CMV-positive and some 23 CMV-negative people.

This table comes from immunoSEQ multiplex PCR, and its TCRdb copy is limited to in-frame clones, with some not included. Here the sample spans just over 45,000 clones, 60% to 85% being singletons. Germline V gene sequence: CDR1 LNHDA, CDR2 SQIVND (reference sequence). The CDR3 runs 16 residues. Trimming took 4 bases from V and 5 from J; bases not matched to a gene: 9. The sort gate was single viable CD3+CD4+CD8-CD45RO+ cells for memory CD4+ T cells. This chain connects TRBV19 to TRBJ2-5, with 11 bases that match TRBD2. Sequencing used memory CD4+ T cells from blood. The TCR sequence derives from an adult in good health and CMV-seronegative. CDR3 in DNA: TGTGCCAGTAGTAACCATCTAGCGGGGGGACAGGAGACCCAGTACTTC. Translation gives CASSNHLAGGQETQYF.